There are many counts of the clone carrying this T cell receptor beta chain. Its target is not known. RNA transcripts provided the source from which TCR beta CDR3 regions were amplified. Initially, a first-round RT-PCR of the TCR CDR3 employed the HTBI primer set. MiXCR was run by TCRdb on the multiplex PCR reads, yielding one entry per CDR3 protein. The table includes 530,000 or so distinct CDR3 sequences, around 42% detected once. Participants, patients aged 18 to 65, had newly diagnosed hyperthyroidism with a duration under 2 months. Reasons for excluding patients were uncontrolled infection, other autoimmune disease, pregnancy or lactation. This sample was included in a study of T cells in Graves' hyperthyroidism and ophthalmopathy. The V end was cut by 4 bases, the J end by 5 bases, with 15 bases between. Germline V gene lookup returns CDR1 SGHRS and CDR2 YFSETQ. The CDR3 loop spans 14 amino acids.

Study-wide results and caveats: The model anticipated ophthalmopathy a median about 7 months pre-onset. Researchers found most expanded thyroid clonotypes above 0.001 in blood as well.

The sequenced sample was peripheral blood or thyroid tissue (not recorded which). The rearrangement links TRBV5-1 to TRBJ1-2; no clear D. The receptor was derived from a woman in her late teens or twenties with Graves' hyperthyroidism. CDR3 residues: CASSILATSYGYTF. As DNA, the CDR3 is TGCGCCAGCAGCATACTAGCGACGTCTTATGGCTACACCTTC.